This T cell receptor beta chain was captured by sequencing in a study of cytomegalovirus exposure and HLA in healthy donors. The table came from immunoSEQ multiplex PCR; TCRdb's copy has only in-frame clones and leaves some out. The table shows 250,000 to 400,000 clones, with 88% occurring only once. With V trimmed by 6 bases and J by 5 bases, 5 bases remained unmatched. Per the germline V gene, CDR1 is LNHDA and CDR2 is SQIVND (reference sequence). The CDR3 is made up of 13 amino acids. The sequenced material came from PBMCs. This chain joins TRBV19 and TRBJ2-7, with 9 positions matching TRBD1. The origin of this receptor is a man in his thirties or forties in good health and CMV-seronegative. CDR3 nucleotide sequence: TGTGCCAGTAGGGACAGGGGCGATCACGAGCAGTACTTC. Translation: CASRDRGDHEQYF.